This TCR beta chain was identified during a study of technical replicates of blood from several donors. The CDR3 has 16 amino acids. In germline, CDR1 is MGHDK, CDR2 SYGVNS. Trimming stripped 3 bases from V and 2 bases from J, with 17 bases between. The data were produced by immunoSEQ multiplex PCR, yet TCRdb's version contains in-frame clones alone and is incomplete. The data show tens of thousands of clones, 92% seen once. Input material: T cells isolated from PBMCs. The TCR originated in a human donor in good health. The gene calls are TRBV25-1 and TRBJ2-7; a weak D match, TRBD2 (6 bases). The CDR3 protein is CASSDRPLAPAYEQYF. The CDR3 DNA is TGTGCCAGCAGTGATCGTCCGCTAGCGCCAGCCTACGAGCAGTACTTC.